The table lists the clone carrying this T cell receptor beta chain with many counts. Its antigen is unknown. TCRdb redid the calling of the 5' RACE reads with MiXCR, one entry per CDR3 protein. Here the sample spans under 350,000 distinct CDR3 sequences, about 17% being singletons. This record comes from a study of T-cell memory formation after mild COVID-19. Per the germline V gene, CDR1 is SNHLY and CDR2 is FYNNEI. The CDR3 is made up of 12 amino acids. V lost 8 bases and J lost 1, with 6 bases in between. Study-wide points: Memory from before infection featured some responding clones, which suggests cross-reactive memory joined.

The sequence derives from a man aged 18 to 29 who had mild COVID-19 (a few samples of this study predate the infection). Cell type and time point are not known. Specimen: PBMCs or a T cell subset sorted from them (not recorded which). This chain uses TRBV2 with TRBJ2-4; D call uncertain. The CDR3, as DNA: TGTGCCAGCGGGTACGCCAAAAACATTCAGTACTTC. This gives the protein CASGYAKNIQYF.